The clone carrying this TCR beta chain was recorded many times. CDR3 length equals 13 residues. CDR1 is SQVTM, CDR2 ANQGSEA, per germline. V dropped 4 bases and J dropped 0 bases, with 7 bases sitting between them. These data are taken from a study of identical twins. Each CDR3 protein is one row after TCRdb ran MiXCR on the 5' RACE reads. Seen here are 350,000 or so distinct CDR3 sequences, roughly 9% observed once, and the top ten hold 7.5% to 9.5%. The gene calls are TRBV29-1 and TRBJ2-4; maybe TRBD2 (5 bases). The sample was naive T cells sorted from blood. This TCR was recovered from a woman aged 45-60 years in good health. The CDR3 loop is CSVGGLAKNIQYF. CDR3 in DNA: TGCAGCGTTGGCGGGTTAGCCAAAAACATTCAGTACTTC.